The clone carrying this T cell receptor (beta chain) was picked up a small number of times. These data belong to a study of blood T cells in healthy people across ages. Per germline, CDR1 SGDLS and CDR2 YYNGEE. The CDR3 runs 15 residues. Whenever a sample was processed, at least 7 million PBMCs were isolated. Alongside a J-beta primer mix, a sample-barcoded 5' primer served in a second PCR lasting about 7 to 12 cycles. TCRdb ran MiXCR on the 5' RACE reads and lists one entry per CDR3 protein. Among over a million distinct CDR3 sequences, 42% were seen once, and the ten largest hold about 4%. Sequencing was carried out using blood. The rearrangement uses TRBV9 and TRBJ2-5; D remains unclear. The J call may be faulty, since TRBJ2-7 better matches the DNA end. This clonotype was obtained from a young woman in good health. CDR3 sequence reads: CASSVAPASDYEQYF. Written as DNA, the CDR3 is TGTGCCAGCAGCGTAGCTCCTGCCAGCGACTACGAGCAGTACTTC.